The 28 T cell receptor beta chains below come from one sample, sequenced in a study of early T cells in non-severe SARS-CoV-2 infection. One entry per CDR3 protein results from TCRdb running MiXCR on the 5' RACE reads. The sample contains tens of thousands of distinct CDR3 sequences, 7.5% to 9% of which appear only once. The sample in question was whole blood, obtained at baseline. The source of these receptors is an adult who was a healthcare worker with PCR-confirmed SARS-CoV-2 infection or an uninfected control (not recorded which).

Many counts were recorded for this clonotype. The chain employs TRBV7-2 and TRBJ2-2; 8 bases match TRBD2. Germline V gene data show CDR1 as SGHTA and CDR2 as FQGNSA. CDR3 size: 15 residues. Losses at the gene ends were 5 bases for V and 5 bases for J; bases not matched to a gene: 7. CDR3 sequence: CASSPFTGGTGELFF. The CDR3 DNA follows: TGTGCCAGCAGCCCCTTCACGGGGGGGACCGGGGAGCTGTTTTTT.

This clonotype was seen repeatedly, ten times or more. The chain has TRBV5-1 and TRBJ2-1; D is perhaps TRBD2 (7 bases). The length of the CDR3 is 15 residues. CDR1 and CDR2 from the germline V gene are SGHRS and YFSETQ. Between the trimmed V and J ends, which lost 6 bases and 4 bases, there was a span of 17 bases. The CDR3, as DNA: TGCGCCAGCAAGGAGGGGGAGGGCCTATACAATGAGCAGTTCTTC. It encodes CASKEGEGLYNEQFF.

The chain's CDR3 is CASSLTPGDEQFF. The CDR3 DNA sequence: TGTGCCAGCAGTTTAACACCCGGAGATGAGCAGTTCTTC. The rearrangement joins TRBV12-3 or TRBV12-4 to TRBJ2-1; D is unclear. Trimming removed 2 bases at V and 8 bases at J, with 10 bases between. The CDR3 is 13 amino acids.

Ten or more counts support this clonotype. The CDR3 is CATSDSGQGEQYF. The CDR3, as DNA: TGTGCCACCAGTGACAGTGGACAGGGAGAGCAGTACTTC. This chain uses TRBV24-1 with TRBJ2-7; 8 bases fit TRBD1. V was clipped by 4 bases and J by 7 bases; unmatched bases: 5. The CDR3 sequence is 13 residues long. Germline assignment: CDR1 KGHDR and CDR2 SFDVKD.

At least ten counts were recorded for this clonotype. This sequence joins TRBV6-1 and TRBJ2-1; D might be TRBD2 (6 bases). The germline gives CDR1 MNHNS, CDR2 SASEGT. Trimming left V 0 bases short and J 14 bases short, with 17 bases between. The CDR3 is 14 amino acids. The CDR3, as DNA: TGTGCCAGCAGTGAAGCTGTTCTTAGCGGAGGGGAGTTCTTC. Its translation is CASSEAVLSGGEFF.

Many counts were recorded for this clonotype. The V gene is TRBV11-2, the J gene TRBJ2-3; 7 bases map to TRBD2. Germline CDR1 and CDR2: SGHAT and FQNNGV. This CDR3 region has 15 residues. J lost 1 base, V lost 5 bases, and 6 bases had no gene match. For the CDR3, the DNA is TGTGCCAGCAGCCCCCGACTAGCAGGCACAGATACGCAGTATTTT. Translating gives CASSPRLAGTDTQYF.

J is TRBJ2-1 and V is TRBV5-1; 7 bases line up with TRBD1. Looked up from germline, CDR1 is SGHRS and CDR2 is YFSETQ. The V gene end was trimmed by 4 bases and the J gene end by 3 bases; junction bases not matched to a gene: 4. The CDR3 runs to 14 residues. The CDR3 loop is CASSARTGYNEQFF. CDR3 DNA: TGCGCCAGCAGCGCGAGGACAGGCTACAATGAGCAGTTCTTC.

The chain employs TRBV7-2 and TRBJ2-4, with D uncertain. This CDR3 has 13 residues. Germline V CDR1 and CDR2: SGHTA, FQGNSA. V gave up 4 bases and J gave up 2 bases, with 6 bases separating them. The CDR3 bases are TGTGCCAGCAGCTCCCCAACCAAAAACATTCAGTACTTC. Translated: CASSSPTKNIQYF.

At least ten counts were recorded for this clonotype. CDR3 nucleotides: TGTGCCAGCTCCGGGGAGACCAATGAGCAGTTCTTC. Amino acid sequence: CASSGETNEQFF. The genes are TRBV18 and TRBJ2-1, with a tentative D call TRBD2 (5 bases). The CDR3 is 12 amino acids. V lost 6 bases and J lost 6, with 9 bases in between. Germline V gene lookup returns CDR1 KGHSH and CDR2 LQKENI.

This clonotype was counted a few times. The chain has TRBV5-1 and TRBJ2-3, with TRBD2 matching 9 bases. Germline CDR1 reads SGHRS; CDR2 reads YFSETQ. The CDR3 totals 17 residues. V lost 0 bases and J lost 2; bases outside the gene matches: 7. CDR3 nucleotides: TGCGCCAGCAGCTTGGGAATAGCGGGGGCCTCCACAGATACGCAGTATTTT. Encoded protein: CASSLGIAGASTDTQYF.

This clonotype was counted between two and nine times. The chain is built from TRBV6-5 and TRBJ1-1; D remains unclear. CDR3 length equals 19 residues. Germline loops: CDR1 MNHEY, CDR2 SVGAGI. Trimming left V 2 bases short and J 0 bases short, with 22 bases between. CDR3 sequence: CASSYLFYGPSGMNTEAFF. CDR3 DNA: TGTGCCAGCAGTTACCTATTTTATGGACCGTCCGGTATGAACACTGAAGCTTTCTTT.

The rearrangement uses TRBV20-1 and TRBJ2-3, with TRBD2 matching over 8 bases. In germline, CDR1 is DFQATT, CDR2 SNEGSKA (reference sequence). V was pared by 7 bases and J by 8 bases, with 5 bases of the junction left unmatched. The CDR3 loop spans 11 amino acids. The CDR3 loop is CSGRGGRTQYF. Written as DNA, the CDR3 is TGCAGTGGACGGGGGGGCCGTACGCAGTATTTT.

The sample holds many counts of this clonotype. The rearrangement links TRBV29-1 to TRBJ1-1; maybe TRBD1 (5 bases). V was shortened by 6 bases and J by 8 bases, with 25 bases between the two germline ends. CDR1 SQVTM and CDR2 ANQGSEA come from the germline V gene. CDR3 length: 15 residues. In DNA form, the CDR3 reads TGCAGCGTCCCCTCCCGGGGCCGGGATCCCAACGAAGCTTTCTTT. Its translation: CSVPSRGRDPNEAFF.

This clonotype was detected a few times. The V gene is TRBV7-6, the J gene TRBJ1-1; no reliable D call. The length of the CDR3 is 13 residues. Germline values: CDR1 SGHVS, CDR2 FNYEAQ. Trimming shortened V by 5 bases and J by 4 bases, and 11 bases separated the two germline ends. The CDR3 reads CASSLSGGTEAFF. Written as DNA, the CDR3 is TGTGCCAGCAGCCTGTCGGGAGGCACTGAAGCTTTCTTT.

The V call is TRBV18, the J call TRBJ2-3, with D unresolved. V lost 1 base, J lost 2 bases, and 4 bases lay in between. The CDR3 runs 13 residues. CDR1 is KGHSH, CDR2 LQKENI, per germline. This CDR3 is CASSPLLTDTQYF. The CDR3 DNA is TGTGCCAGCTCACCACTGCTCACAGATACGCAGTATTTT.

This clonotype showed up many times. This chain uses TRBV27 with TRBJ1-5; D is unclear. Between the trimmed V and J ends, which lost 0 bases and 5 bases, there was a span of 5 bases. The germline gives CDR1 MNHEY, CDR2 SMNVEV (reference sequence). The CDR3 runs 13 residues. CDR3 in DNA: TGTGCCAGCAGTTTATCATCGTATCAGCCCCAGCATTTT. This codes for CASSLSSYQPQHF.

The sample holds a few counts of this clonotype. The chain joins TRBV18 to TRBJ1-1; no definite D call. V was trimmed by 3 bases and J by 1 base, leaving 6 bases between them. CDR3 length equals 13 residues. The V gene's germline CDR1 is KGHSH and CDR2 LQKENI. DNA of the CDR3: TGTGCCAGCTCACCCGTAAAGAACACTGAAGCTTTCTTT. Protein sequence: CASSPVKNTEAFF.

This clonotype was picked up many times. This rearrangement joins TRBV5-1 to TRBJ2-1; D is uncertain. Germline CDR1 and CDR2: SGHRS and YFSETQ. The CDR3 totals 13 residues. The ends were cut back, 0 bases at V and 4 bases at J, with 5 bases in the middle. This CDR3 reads CASSLAVYNEQFF. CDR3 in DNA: TGCGCCAGCAGCTTGGCAGTGTACAATGAGCAGTTCTTC. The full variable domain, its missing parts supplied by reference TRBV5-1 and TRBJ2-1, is KAGVTQTPRYLIKTRGQQVTLSCSPISGHRSVSWYQQTPGQGLQFLFEYFSETQRNKGNFPGRFSGRQFSNSRSEMNVSTLELGDSALYLCASSLAVYNEQFFGPGTRLTVL.

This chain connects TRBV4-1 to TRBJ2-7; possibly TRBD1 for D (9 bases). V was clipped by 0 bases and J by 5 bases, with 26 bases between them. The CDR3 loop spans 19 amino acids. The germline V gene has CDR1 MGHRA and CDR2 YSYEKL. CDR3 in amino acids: CASSQEGQGFRAGANEQYF. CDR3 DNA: TGCGCCAGCAGCCAAGAAGGACAGGGGTTTCGAGCGGGAGCGAACGAGCAGTACTTC.

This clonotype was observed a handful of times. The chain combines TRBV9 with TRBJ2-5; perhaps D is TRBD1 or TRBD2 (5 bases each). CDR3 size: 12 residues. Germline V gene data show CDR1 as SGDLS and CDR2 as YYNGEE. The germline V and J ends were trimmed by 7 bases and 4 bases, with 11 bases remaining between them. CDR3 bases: TGTGCCAGCGGCACTAGGGGAGAGACCCAGTACTTC. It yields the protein CASGTRGETQYF.

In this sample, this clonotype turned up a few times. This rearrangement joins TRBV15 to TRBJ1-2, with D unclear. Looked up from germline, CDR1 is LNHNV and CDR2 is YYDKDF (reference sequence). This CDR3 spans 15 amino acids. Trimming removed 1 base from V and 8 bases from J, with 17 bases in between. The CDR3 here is CATSRGRTPEGGYTF. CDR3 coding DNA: TGTGCCACCAGCAGAGGGAGGACTCCGGAGGGCGGCTACACCTTC. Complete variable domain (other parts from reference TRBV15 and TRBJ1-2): DAMVIQNPRYQVTQFGKPVTLSCSQTLNHNVMYWYQQKSSQAPKLLFHYYDKDFNNEADTPDNFQSRRPNTSFCFLDIRSPGLGDTAMYLCATSRGRTPEGGYTFGSGTRLTVV.

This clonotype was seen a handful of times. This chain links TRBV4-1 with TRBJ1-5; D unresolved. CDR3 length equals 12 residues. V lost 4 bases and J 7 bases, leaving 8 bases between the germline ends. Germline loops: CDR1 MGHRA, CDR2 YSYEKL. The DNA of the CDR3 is TGCGCCAGCAGCCTGGACTTGCAGCCCCAGCATTTT. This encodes CASSLDLQPQHF.

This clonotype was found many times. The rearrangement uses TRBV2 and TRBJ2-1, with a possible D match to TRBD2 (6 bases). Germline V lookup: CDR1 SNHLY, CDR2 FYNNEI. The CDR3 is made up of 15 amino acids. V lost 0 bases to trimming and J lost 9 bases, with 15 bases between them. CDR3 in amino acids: CASSEASGPQGEQFF. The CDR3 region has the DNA TGTGCCAGCAGTGAAGCTAGCGGTCCCCAGGGTGAGCAGTTCTTC.

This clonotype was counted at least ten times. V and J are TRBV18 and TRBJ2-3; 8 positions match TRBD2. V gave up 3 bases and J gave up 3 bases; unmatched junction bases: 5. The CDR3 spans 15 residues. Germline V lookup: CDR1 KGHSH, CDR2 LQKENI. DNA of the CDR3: TGTGCCAGCTCACCTTTAGCGGGGACTACAGATACGCAGTATTTT. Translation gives CASSPLAGTTDTQYF.

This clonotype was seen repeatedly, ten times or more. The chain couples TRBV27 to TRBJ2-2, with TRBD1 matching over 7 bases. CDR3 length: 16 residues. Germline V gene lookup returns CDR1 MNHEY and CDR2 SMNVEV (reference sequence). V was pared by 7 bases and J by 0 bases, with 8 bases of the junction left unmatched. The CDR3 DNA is TGTGCCAGCAAAAAGGGACAGTTAGCGAACACCGGGGAGCTGTTTTTT. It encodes CASKKGQLANTGELFF.

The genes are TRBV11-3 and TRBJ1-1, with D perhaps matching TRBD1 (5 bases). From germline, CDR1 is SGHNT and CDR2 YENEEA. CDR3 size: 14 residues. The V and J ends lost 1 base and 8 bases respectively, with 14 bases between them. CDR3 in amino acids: CASSLGGTAREAFF. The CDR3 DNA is TGTGCCAGCAGCTTAGGTGGGACGGCGAGGGAAGCTTTCTTT.

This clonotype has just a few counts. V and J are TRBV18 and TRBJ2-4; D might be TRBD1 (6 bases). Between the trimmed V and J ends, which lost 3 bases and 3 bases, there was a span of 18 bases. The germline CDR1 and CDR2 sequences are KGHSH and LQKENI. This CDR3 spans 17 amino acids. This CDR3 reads CASSPKRGTDSKNIQYF. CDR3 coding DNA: TGTGCCAGCTCACCTAAACGAGGAACGGACAGCAAAAACATTCAGTACTTC.

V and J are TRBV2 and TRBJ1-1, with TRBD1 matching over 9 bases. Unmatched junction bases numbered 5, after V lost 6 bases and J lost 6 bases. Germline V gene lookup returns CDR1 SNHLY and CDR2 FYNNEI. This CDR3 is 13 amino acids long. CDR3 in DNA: TGTGCCAGCAGCGGACAGGGGAGAGCTGAAGCTTTCTTT. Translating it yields CASSGQGRAEAFF.